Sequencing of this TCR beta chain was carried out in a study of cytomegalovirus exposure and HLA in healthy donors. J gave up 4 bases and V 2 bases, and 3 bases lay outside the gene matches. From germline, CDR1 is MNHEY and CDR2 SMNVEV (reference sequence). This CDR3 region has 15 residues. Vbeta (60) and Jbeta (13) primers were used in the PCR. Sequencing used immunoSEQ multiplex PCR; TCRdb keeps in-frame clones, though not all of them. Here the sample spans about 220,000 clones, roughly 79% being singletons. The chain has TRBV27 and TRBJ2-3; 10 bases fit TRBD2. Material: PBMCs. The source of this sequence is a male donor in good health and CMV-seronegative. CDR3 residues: CASSLLAGVADTQYF. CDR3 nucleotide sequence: TGTGCCAGCAGTTTACTAGCGGGAGTAGCAGATACGCAGTATTTT.